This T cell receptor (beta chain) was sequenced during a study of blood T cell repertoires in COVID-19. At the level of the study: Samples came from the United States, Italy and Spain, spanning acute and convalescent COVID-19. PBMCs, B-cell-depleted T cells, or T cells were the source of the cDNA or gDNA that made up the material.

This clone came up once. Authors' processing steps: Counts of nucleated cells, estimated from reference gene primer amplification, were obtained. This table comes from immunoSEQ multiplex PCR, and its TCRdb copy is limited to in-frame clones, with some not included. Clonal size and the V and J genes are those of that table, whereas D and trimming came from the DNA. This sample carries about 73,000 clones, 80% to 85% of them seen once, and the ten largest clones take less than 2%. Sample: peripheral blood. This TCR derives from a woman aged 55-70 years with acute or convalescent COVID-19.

In nucleotides, the CDR3 is TGTGCCAGCAGCTTAGTGGTATTGCGCGATGAGCAGTTCTTC. Residues: CASSLVVLRDEQFF. The chain recombines TRBV7-9 with TRBJ2-1; no clear D. Germline CDR1 SEHNR, CDR2 FQNEAQ (reference sequence). This CDR3 has 14 residues. V shed 1 base and J shed 8 bases, with 12 bases lying between them.